Below are 2 T cell receptor beta chains sequenced from a single sample in a study of blood T cells in healthy people across ages. It was with a sample-barcoded 5' primer and a J-beta primer mix that a second PCR of roughly 6 to 12 cycles was run. TCRdb reanalysed the 5' RACE reads using MiXCR and keeps one entry per CDR3 protein. The data contain some 640,000 distinct CDR3 sequences, 49% of them singletons. Sequenced input: blood. Source of these receptors: a woman aged 55-70 years in good health.

This clonotype was observed a handful of times. The chain is built from TRBV15 and TRBJ2-5; D is perhaps TRBD2 (5 bases). Per the germline V gene, CDR1 is LNHNV and CDR2 is YYDKDF (reference sequence). V lost 3 bases, J lost 4 bases, and 6 bases lay in between. This CDR3 has 12 residues. CDR3 sequence: CATSRGRETQYF. The DNA of the CDR3 is TGTGCCACCAGCAGGGGGAGAGAGACCCAGTACTTC.

The chain carries TRBV12-3 or TRBV12-4 and TRBJ2-1; TRBD1 matches 9 bases. The CDR3 is 18 residues long. Trimming took 3 bases from V and 3 from J; bases not matched to a gene: 12. The DNA of the CDR3 is TGTGCCAGCAGTTTTTTAGCCTCGACAGGGGGGAACTACAATGAGCAGTTCTTC. It translates to CASSFLASTGGNYNEQFF.